This TCR beta chain was observed in a study of OX40 agonist ivuxolimab in advanced cancers. Study-wide context: In this trial design, patients received ivuxolimab intravenously at 0.01 to 10 mg/kg every 2 weeks. Patients were 65% to 85% male with ages roughly 23 to 79, mean approximately 55. Partial responses were recorded for three patients, including one with hepatocellular carcinoma and two with cutaneous melanoma.

Profiled with immunoSEQ multiplex PCR; TCRdb holds only in-frame clones, not every one. The data contain over 5,000 clones, more than 60% of them singletons. Excluded were patients having autoimmune disease history or systemic immunosuppression. V was shortened by 5 bases and J by 5 bases, with 19 bases between the two germline ends. This CDR3 comprises 15 residues. Germline V gives CDR1 SGHNT, CDR2 YENEEA. This receptor was obtained from an adult with an advanced solid tumor such as melanoma, head and neck, liver or kidney cancer. The V and J genes are TRBV11-3 and TRBJ2-7; a weak D match, TRBD2 (5 bases). Sequenced here: CD4+ or CD8+ T cells sorted from blood, sampled in a trial of the OX40 agonist ivuxolimab. The CDR3 protein is CASSRSGFGENEQYF. In DNA, the CDR3 is TGTGCCAGCAGCCGGAGCGGTTTCGGGGAGAACGAGCAGTACTTC.